Below are 16 T cell receptor beta chains sequenced from a single sample in a study of shared clonotypes between healthy human individuals. The repertoire was sequenced with immunoSEQ multiplex PCR; TCRdb's copy has only in-frame clones and lacks some. The table includes roughly 2 million clones, about 95% detected once. Naive CD8 isolation took CD45RO-negative cells positively selected for CCR7 and excluded terminally differentiated effector memory CD45RA+ cells. Sequencing used naive CD8+ T cells sorted from blood. These receptors all come from a man between 18 and 29 years old in good health.

This clone was observed a single time. The chain joins TRBV27 to TRBJ1-1; TRBD1 matches 10 bases. Germline CDR1 MNHEY, CDR2 SMNVEV (reference sequence). The trim removed 5 bases at V and 1 base at J, leaving 13 bases unmatched. The CDR3 is 18 residues long. CDR3 region: CASSPFITGTGANTEAFF. DNA for the CDR3: TGTGCCAGCAGTCCCTTCATCACCGGGACAGGGGCGAACACTGAAGCTTTCTTT.

This chain links TRBV10-3 with TRBJ2-7, with D unresolved. Trimming shortened V by 0 bases and J by 5 bases, and 11 bases separated the two germline ends. Per the germline V gene, CDR1 is ENHRY and CDR2 is SYGVKD. This CDR3 region has 14 residues. CDR3 coding DNA: TGTGCCATCAGTGAGTCGATTGGCACTGACGAGCAGTACTTC. It codes for CAISESIGTDEQYF.

V is TRBV28 and J is TRBJ2-3; no clear D. Per the germline V gene, CDR1 is MDHEN and CDR2 is SYDVKM. Trimming pared 5 bases from V and 6 bases from J, leaving 12 bases between. This CDR3 is built from 13 residues. The CDR3: CASSPLSGDTQYF. CDR3 nucleotide sequence: TGTGCCAGCAGTCCGCTCTCTGGGGATACGCAGTATTTT. The variable domain in full, with the rest retrieved from reference TRBV28 and TRBJ2-3, is DVKVTQSSRYLVKRTGEKVFLECVQDMDHENMFWYRQDPGLGLRLIYFSYDVKMKEKGDIPEGYSVSREKKERFSLILESASTNQTSMYLCASSPLSGDTQYFGPGTRLTVL.

With respect to this clone: Other DNA sequences in the same sample also yield this CDR3. The genes are TRBV18 and TRBJ2-7, with TRBD1 matching over 7 bases. V shed 4 bases, J shed 3 bases, and the junction held 6 bases outside the gene matches. Germline V gives CDR1 KGHSH, CDR2 LQKENI. CDR3 length: 14 residues. The CDR3, as DNA: TGTGCCAGCTCACACCGGGACAGAGACTACGAGCAGTACTTC. It is translated as CASSHRDRDYEQYF. The full variable domain, its missing parts supplied by reference TRBV18 and TRBJ2-7, is NAGVMQNPRHLVRRRGQEARLRCSPMKGHSHVYWYRQLPEEGLKFMVYLQKENIIDESGMPKERFSAEFPKEGPSILRIQQVVRGDSAAYFCASSHRDRDYEQYFGPGTRLTVT.

This chain links TRBV7-6 with TRBJ2-7; D not resolved. Deletions cut 0 bases from V and 0 bases from J, with 18 bases between. Germline CDR1 SGHVS, CDR2 FNYEAQ. This CDR3 has 18 residues. The CDR3 protein is CASSLASPDGSFSYEQYF. DNA for the CDR3: TGTGCCAGCAGCTTAGCTTCGCCCGACGGATCGTTCTCCTACGAGCAGTACTTC.

The rearrangement uses TRBV7-9 and TRBJ2-7; D is undetermined. The germline V and J ends were trimmed by 4 bases and 5 bases, with 12 bases remaining between them. Germline CDR1 reads SEHNR; CDR2 reads FQNEAQ (reference sequence). CDR3 length: 13 amino acids. The DNA of the CDR3 is TGTGCCAGCAGCTCCCCCGGCAGCAACGAGCAGTACTTC. It codes for CASSSPGSNEQYF. Using reference TRBV7-9 and TRBJ2-7 for the parts outside the CDR3, the full variable domain is DTGVSQNPRHKITKRGQNVTFRCDPISEHNRLYWYRQTLGQGPEFLTYFQNEAQLEKSRLLSDRFSAERPKGSFSTLEIQRTEQGDSAMYLCASSSPGSNEQYFGPGTRLTVT.

To note about this clone: The junction shows a germline mismatch at one end, possibly a read error. V gene TRBV7-7 combines with J gene TRBJ2-7; D is perhaps TRBD2 (6 bases). The CDR3 length is 15 residues. Germline V lookup: CDR1 SSHAT, CDR2 FNYEAQ (reference sequence). The CDR3: CASSLGPLAGNEQYF. The CDR3 nucleotides read TGTGCTAGCAGCTTAGGGCCACTAGCTGGGAACGAGCAGTACTTC.

About this clone: Other DNA sequences in the sample encode the same CDR3. This chain connects TRBV27 to TRBJ1-5; D is perhaps TRBD1 (6 bases). Trimming shortened V by 6 bases and J by 4 bases, and 7 bases separated the two germline ends. This CDR3 has 12 amino acids. CDR1 and CDR2 (germline): MNHEY, SMNVEV (reference sequence). CDR3 protein: CASRTGNQPQHF. In DNA, the CDR3 is TGTGCCAGCAGGACAGGTAATCAGCCCCAGCATTTT.

This rearrangement joins TRBV2 to TRBJ2-5; 12 nucleotides line up with TRBD2. The CDR3 length is 15 residues. CDR1 is SNHLY, CDR2 FYNNEI, per germline. The V gene end was trimmed by 6 bases and the J gene end by 3 bases; junction bases not matched to a gene: 5. CDR3 amino acids: CASRELAGGEETQYF. The CDR3 nucleotides are TGTGCCAGCAGAGAACTAGCGGGGGGTGAAGAGACCCAGTACTTC.

The chain is built from TRBV9 and TRBJ1-3; 7 nucleotides match TRBD1. CDR3 length: 17 amino acids. Trimming removed 0 bases from V and 8 bases from J; junction bases left unmatched: 14. From germline, CDR1 is SGDLS and CDR2 YYNGEE. CDR3 DNA sequence: TGTGCCAGCAGCGTAGACCCTCCTGACAGGGAGGGGGACACCATATATTTT. It yields the protein CASSVDPPDREGDTIYF.

The rearrangement uses TRBV27 and TRBJ1-1, with D perhaps matching TRBD1 (6 bases). Germline-derived CDR1 and CDR2 are MNHEY and SMNVEV (reference sequence). The CDR3 extends over 17 amino acids. V lost 5 bases and J 4 bases, leaving 23 bases between the germline ends. Here the CDR3 DNA reads TGTGCCAGCAGTCAGGGAATGCAGGGGATTAGGGTCACTGAAGCTTTCTTT. This sequence encodes CASSQGMQGIRVTEAFF.

To note about this clone: One junction end does not reproduce the germline sequence, and a read error may be involved. The V call is TRBV6-5, the J call TRBJ2-1; a possible D gene is TRBD2 (6 bases). Germline CDR1 and CDR2: MNHEY and SVGAGI. The length of the CDR3 is 13 residues. In nucleotides, the CDR3 is TGTGCCAGCAGTTACGAGGTGACTAGAGAGCCGTTCTTC. Residues: CASSYEVTREPFF.

The chain couples TRBV6-1 to TRBJ2-7; 11 nucleotides match TRBD2. Looked up from germline, CDR1 is MNHNS and CDR2 is SASEGT. J lost 5 bases, V lost 6 bases, and 9 bases had no gene match. This CDR3 is 15 amino acids long. CDR3 sequence: CASSESLAGGNEQYF. CDR3 coding DNA: TGTGCCAGCAGCGAATCCCTAGCGGGAGGTAACGAGCAGTACTTC.

V usage is TRBV7-2 and J usage is TRBJ2-5, with a tentative D call TRBD2 (6 bases). This CDR3 is 16 amino acids long. Trimming left V 3 bases short and J 1 base short, with 15 bases between. In germline, CDR1 is SGHTA, CDR2 FQGNSA. CDR3: CASSLREAAVQETQYF. CDR3 DNA: TGTGCCAGCAGCTTGAGGGAGGCGGCGGTCCAAGAGACCCAGTACTTC. The complete variable domain, with remaining parts taken from reference TRBV7-2 and TRBJ2-5, reads GAGVSQSPSNKVTEKGKDVELRCDPISGHTALYWYRQSLGQGLEFLIYFQGNSAPDKSGLPSDRFSAERTGGSVSTLTIQRTQQEDSAVYLCASSLREAAVQETQYFGPGTRLLVL.

J is TRBJ1-2 and V is TRBV6-5; 7 bases agree with TRBD1. The junction had 12 bases not matched to a gene; V was cut back by 0 bases and J by 8 bases. The CDR3 loop spans 16 amino acids. Germline CDR1 is MNHEY and CDR2 is SVGAGI. The CDR3 DNA is TGTGCCAGCAGTTACTCAAGGGGGCTCTCAACGGAAGGCTACACCTTC. This encodes CASSYSRGLSTEGYTF.

The table lists this clone with a count of one. V usage is TRBV28 and J usage is TRBJ2-7; D is unresolved. The CDR3 covers 12 residues. Germline CDR1 and CDR2: MDHEN and SYDVKM. The V end lost 2 bases, the J end lost 3 bases, and 5 bases lay between the germline ends. CDR3 coding DNA: TGTGCCAGCAGTTTAAAAGTCTACGAGCAGTACTTC. Residues: CASSLKVYEQYF.